This entry features one TCR beta chain sequence. What it binds is not known. The sample comes from a study of cytomegalovirus exposure and HLA in healthy donors. Notes on the study in general: Reported findings show TCR beta sequences accurately forecast HLA-A and HLA-B alleles in most subjects.

The PCR had 60 Vbeta and 13 Jbeta primers. Only in-frame clones appear in the TCRdb table, and some are missing; sequencing was by immunoSEQ multiplex PCR. The data show 90,000 to 150,000 clones, roughly 82% seen once. The CDR3 covers 19 residues. Unmatched junction bases numbered 19, after V lost 4 bases and J lost 4 bases. Germline CDR1 is SGDLS and CDR2 is YYNGEE. J is TRBJ2-1 and V is TRBV9; 8 nucleotides agree with TRBD1. The sequence came from a man in his forties in good health and CMV-seropositive. Sequencing was done on a sample of PBMCs. In DNA form, the CDR3 reads TGTGCCAGCAGCCCGACCGGGACAGGTAGCGTCGTAGGGTACAATGAGCAGTTCTTC. Translation: CASSPTGTGSVVGYNEQFF.